What follows describes a single T cell receptor (beta chain). Its antigen is currently unknown. These data belong to a study of naive and memory T cell subsets. Study-wide results and limits: Between naive and memory subsets, TCR abundance power law exponents differed. Gini index rose across naive, CM, EM and EMRA in CD4 and CD8. Over 95% of naive TCR sequences appeared only once after error correction, unlike memory subsets.

CDR1 is SQVTM, CDR2 ANQGSEA, per germline. V was shortened by 4 bases and J by 4 bases, with 13 bases between the two germline ends. This CDR3 has 13 residues. An equimolar mix of two oligonucleotides served as the beta constant-region primer for TRBC1 and TRBC2. The cDNA 3' end received a ligated single-stranded oligonucleotide carrying the SP2 primer and a 12-nucleotide UMI. Via MiXCR, TCRdb re-called the UMI-ligation and nested PCR reads, giving one row per CDR3 protein. The repertoire consists of about 150,000 distinct CDR3 sequences, with about 18% occurring once and the leading ten covering approximately 0.15%.

Sequencing used naive CD4+ T cells from blood. The chain recombines TRBV29-1 with TRBJ2-5, with unresolved D. The clonotype was recovered from a human donor in good health. CDR3 in amino acids: CSVAGHPPETQYF. Here the CDR3 DNA reads TGCAGCGTTGCAGGTCATCCTCCAGAGACCCAGTACTTC.